Listed below are T cell receptor beta chains from one sample, sequenced in a study of siplizumab effects on memory and regulatory T cells. Measured with immunoSEQ multiplex PCR; TCRdb has only the in-frame clones, and not every one. Of approximately 100,000 clones listed, roughly 95% are singletons. Sequencing was done on a sample of non-Treg CD4+ T cells sorted from blood. These receptors came from a human donor in good health. Each CDR3 is given with its conserved first and last residue. D genes are given only for firm matches. A clone size is listed for some rows: how often the clone was seen (once, few, many), or a class if it is expanded.

TRBV7-3	.	.	TRBJ1-6	CASSLVVGTNSPLHF	TGTGCCAGCAGCTTAGTCGTGGGCACCAATTCACCCCTCCACTTT
TRBV7-9	.	.	TRBJ1-3	CASGEGGGTIYF	TGTGCCAGCGGAGAAGGCGGGGGCACCATATATTTT
TRBV5-4	TRBD1	.	TRBJ1-1	CASSRGGVVEAFF	TGTGCCAGCAGCCGAGGGGGCGTCGTTGAAGCTTTCTTT
TRBV7-3	.	.	TRBJ1-1	CASSLRAGGALDTEAFF	TGTGCCAGCAGCTTAAGGGCCGGGGGCGCTCTGGACACTGAAGCTTTCTTT
TRBV28	.	.	TRBJ1-2	CASRIQVSNYGYTF	TGTGCCAGCCGAATACAGGTTTCTAACTATGGCTACACCTTC
TRBV5-4	.	.	TRBJ1-2	CASSLNRGNGYTF	TGTGCCAGCAGCTTGAATAGGGGGAATGGCTACACCTTC
TRBV2	.	.	TRBJ2-1	CASSEVRGIGQFF	TGTGCCAGCAGTGAAGTCAGGGGAATAGGGCAGTTCTTC
TRBV19	TRBD2	.	TRBJ2-7	CATTSGGTYEQYF	TGTGCCACTACTAGCGGGGGGACCTACGAGCAGTACTTC
TRBV18	.	.	TRBJ1-6	CASLTAKGSPLHF	TGTGCCAGCTTGACGGCCAAGGGTTCACCCCTCCACTTT
TRBV4-1	TRBD2	.	TRBJ2-1	CASSQGLAGGSGNEQFF	TGCGCCAGCAGCCAGGGGCTAGCGGGGGGGTCTGGGAATGAGCAGTTCTTC
TRBV4-1	.	.	TRBJ1-1	CASSQDVGYRNTEAFF	TGCGCCAGCAGCCAAGATGTGGGGTACCGGAACACTGAAGCTTTCTTT
TRBV7-9	TRBD1	.	TRBJ2-5	CASSLGQVQETQYF	TGTGCCAGCAGCTTGGGACAGGTCCAAGAGACCCAGTACTTC
TRBV21-1	.	.	TRBJ2-3	CASSRSRLADSDTQYF	TGTGCCAGCAGCAGAAGTCGACTAGCGGACTCAGATACGCAGTATTTT
TRBV19	TRBD1	.	TRBJ2-5	CASSEQGASETQYF	TGTGCCAGTAGTGAACAGGGGGCGTCAGAGACCCAGTACTTC
TRBV5-1	TRBD2	once	TRBJ2-3	CASSVAGARTDTQYF	TGCGCCAGCAGTGTAGCGGGGGCCCGCACAGATACGCAGTATTTT
TRBV5-8	.	.	TRBJ1-6	CASSWSGLRDNSPLHF	TGTGCCAGCAGCTGGTCAGGGCTGAGGGATAATTCACCCCTCCACTTT
TRBV30	.	few	TRBJ1-2	CAWSDRERYGYTF	TGTGCCTGGAGTGACAGGGAGCGGTATGGCTACACCTTC
TRBV23-1	.	.	TRBJ1-5	CASRYLGGGNQPQHF	TGCGCCAGCAGGTATTTAGGGGGAGGCAATCAGCCCCAGCATTTT
TRBV18	.	.	TRBJ1-1	CASSQPGGSTEAFF	TGTGCCAGCTCACAGCCTGGGGGATCCACTGAAGCTTTCTTT
TRBV19	.	.	TRBJ2-5	CASSKPNQETQYF	TGTGCCAGTAGTAAACCAAACCAAGAGACCCAGTACTTC
TRBV4-1	.	.	TRBJ1-5	CASSQVGQGGQPQHF	TGCGCCAGCAGCCAAGTAGGGCAGGGAGGACAGCCCCAGCATTTT
TRBV4-2	.	.	TRBJ2-1	CASSQVGGYGYNEQFF	TGTGCCAGCAGCCAAGTGGGGGGCTATGGCTACAATGAGCAGTTCTTC
TRBV4-2	.	.	TRBJ1-1	CASSQDRPGGHTEAFF	TGTGCCAGCAGCCAAGATCGGCCAGGTGGGCACACTGAAGCTTTCTTT
TRBV7-2	TRBD1	.	TRBJ1-6	CASREGQGVSPLHF	TGTGCCAGCAGAGAAGGACAGGGGGTTTCACCCCTCCACTTT
TRBV4-1	.	.	TRBJ1-6	CASSQDRGYSPLHF	TGCGCCAGCAGCCAAGATCGGGGCTATTCACCCCTCCACTTT
TRBV21-1	.	.	TRBJ1-1	CASSKGPRPWGNTEAFF	TGTGCCAGCAGCAAAGGACCCCGCCCATGGGGGAACACTGAAGCTTTCTTT
TRBV6-4	.	few	TRBJ1-6	CASALGPLGSPLHF	TGTGCCAGCGCCCTTGGTCCTCTCGGCTCACCCCTCCACTTT
TRBV28	TRBD1	.	TRBJ1-1	CASSPQGALRNTEAFF	TGTGCCAGCAGCCCACAGGGGGCGTTGAGGAACACTGAAGCTTTCTTT
TRBV7-2	TRBD1	.	TRBJ2-7	CASSLEGQVPIYEQYF	TGTGCCAGCAGCTTAGAAGGACAGGTCCCGATCTACGAGCAGTACTTC
TRBV18	TRBD2	.	TRBJ2-3	CASSPFSGVLTDTQYF	TGTGCCAGCTCACCTTTTAGCGGGGTTCTCACAGATACGCAGTATTTT
TRBV19	TRBD1	.	TRBJ1-1	CASSPRQGAGTEAFF	TGTGCCAGTAGTCCCCGACAGGGGGCGGGAACTGAAGCTTTCTTT
TRBV7-7	.	.	TRBJ1-1	CASSLALGTEAFF	TGTGCCAGCAGCTTAGCGTTGGGCACTGAAGCTTTCTTT